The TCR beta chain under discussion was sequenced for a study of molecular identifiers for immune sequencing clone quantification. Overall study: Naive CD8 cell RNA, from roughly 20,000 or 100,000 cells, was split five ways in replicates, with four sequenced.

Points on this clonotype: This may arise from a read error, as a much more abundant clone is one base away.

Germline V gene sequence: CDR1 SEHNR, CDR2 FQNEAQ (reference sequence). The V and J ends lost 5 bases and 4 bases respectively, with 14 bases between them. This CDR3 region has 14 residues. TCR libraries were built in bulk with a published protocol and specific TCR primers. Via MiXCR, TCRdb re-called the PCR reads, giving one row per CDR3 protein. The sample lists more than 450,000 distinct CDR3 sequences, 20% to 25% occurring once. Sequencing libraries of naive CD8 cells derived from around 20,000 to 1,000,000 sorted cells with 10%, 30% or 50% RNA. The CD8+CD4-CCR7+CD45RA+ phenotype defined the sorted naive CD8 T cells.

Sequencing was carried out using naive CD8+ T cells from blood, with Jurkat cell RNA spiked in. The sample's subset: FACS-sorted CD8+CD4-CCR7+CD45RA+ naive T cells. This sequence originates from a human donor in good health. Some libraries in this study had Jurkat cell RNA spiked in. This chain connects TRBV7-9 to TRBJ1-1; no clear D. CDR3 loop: CASSPVSPGTEAFF. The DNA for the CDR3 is TGTGCCAGCAGCCCCGTCTCGCCGGGCACTGAAGCTTTCTTT.